This entry describes one T cell receptor beta chain. Its cognate antigen is unknown. TCR beta VDJ and CDR3 were profiled, and genomic DNA was the template. TCRdb re-derived calls from the reads in MiXCR, one entry per CDR3 protein. The repertoire holds 350,000 to 450,000 distinct CDR3 sequences, just under 70% seen once, with under 5% in the top ten. The CDR3 totals 16 residues. Trimming took 5 bases from V and 11 from J, leaving 27 bases between them. The V gene's germline CDR1 is SGHTA and CDR2 FQGNSA. These data originate in a study of CD8+CD57+ T cells in acquired aplastic anemia. About the research overall: Sorted CD4+ and CD8+ cells gave a mean 3.2 ug DNA, range roughly 0.19 to 30 ug. Healthy donor CD4+ samples were sequenced to a depth that averaged roughly 10 million reads.

Findings and limits, study-wide: The same twenty-nine CD8+ CDR3 sequences occurred in patients and in controls. Researchers reported that CD8+ Simpson's diversity was not significantly different in patients versus controls.

The clonotype originates from a human donor in good health, serving as a control. The gene calls are TRBV7-2 and TRBJ1-1; D unclear. What was sequenced was sorted CD4+, CD8+, or CD8+CD57+ T cells (not recorded which) from PBMCs. CDR3 amino acids: CASSLLFDEQNSGAFF. CDR3 in DNA: TGTGCCAGCAGCCTTCTCTTCGATGAGCAGAACTCCGGGGCTTTCTTT.